The present entry profiles one T cell receptor beta chain with its context. V lost 5 bases and J 3 bases, leaving 16 bases between the germline ends. The germline gives CDR1 SGHVS, CDR2 FQNEAQ. This CDR3 has 16 amino acids. This sample stems from a study of brain T cells in children with intractable seizures. Profiled with immunoSEQ multiplex PCR; TCRdb holds only in-frame clones, not every one. The table shows roughly 80,000 clones, with around 90% occurring only once. This sequence originates from a girl under 10 years old with Rasmussen encephalitis and intractable seizures. This specimen was peripheral blood, taken at surgery. The J gene is TRBJ1-4, the V gene TRBV7-8; D remains unclear. The CDR3 sequence is CASSPPSRVPNEKLFF. CDR3 DNA: TGTGCCAGCAGCCCGCCTTCAAGGGTGCCTAATGAAAAACTGTTTTTT.